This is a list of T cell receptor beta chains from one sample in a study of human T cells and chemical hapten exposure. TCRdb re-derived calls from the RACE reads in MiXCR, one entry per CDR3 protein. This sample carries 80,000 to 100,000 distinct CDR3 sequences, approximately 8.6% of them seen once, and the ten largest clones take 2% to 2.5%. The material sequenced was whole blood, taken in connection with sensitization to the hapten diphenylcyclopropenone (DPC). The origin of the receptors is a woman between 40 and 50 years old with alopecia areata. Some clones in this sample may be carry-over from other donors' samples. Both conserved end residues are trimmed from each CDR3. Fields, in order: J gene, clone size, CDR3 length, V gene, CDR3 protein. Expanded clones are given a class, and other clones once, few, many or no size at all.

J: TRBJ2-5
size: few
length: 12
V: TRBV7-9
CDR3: ASRGTLDGETQY

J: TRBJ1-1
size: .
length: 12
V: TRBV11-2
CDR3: ASSPQSLSSEAF

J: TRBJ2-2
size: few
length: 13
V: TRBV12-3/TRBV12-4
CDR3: ASRSLAGGTGELF

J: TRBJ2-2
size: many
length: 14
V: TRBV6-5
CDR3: ASSYSGPPNTGELF

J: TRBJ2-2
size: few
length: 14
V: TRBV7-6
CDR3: ASSFRGTGNTGELF

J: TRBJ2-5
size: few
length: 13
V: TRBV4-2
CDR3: ASSRLAEKEETQY

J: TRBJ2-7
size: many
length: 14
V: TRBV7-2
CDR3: ASSLSLQRGSYEQY

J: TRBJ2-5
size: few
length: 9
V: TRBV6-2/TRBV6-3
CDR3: ASSSLETQY

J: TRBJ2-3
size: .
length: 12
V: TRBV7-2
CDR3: ASSLQSAGDTQY

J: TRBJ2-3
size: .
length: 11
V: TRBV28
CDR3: ASRPSPTDTQY

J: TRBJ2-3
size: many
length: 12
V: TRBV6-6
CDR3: ASSGRAERDTQY

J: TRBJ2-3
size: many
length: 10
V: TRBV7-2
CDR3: ASSPSQDTQY

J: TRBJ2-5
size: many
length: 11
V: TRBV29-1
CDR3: STQRGREETQY

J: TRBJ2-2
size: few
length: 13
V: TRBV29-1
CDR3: SVEGVAGVSGELF

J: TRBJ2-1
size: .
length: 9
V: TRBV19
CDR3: ARPLGNEQF

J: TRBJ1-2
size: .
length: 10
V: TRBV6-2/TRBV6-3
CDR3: ASSGTDYGYT

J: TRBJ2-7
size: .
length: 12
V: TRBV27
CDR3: ASTSGTSIHEQY

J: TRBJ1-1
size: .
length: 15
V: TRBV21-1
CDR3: ASSKGQGARVRTEAF

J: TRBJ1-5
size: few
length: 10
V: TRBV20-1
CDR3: SARQGDQPQH

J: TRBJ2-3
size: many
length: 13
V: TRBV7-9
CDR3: ASSATAGGTDTQY

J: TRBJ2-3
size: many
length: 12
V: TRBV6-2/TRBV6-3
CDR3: ASSPGTTTDTQY

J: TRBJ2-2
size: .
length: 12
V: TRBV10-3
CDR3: ATLLTPNTGELF

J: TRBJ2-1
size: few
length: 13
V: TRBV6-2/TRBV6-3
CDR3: ASSLLAGGGVEQF

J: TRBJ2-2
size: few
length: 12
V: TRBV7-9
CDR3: ASSPLLDTGELF

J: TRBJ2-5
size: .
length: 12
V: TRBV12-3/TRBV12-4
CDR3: ASSFQRGEETQY

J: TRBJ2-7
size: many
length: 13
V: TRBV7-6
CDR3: ASSPDRVRIYEQY

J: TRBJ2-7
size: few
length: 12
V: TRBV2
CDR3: ASIGEGSGYEQY

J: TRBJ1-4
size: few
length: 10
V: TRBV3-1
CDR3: ASSQGDEKLF

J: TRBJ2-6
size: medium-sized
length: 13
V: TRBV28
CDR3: ASSTGISGANVLT

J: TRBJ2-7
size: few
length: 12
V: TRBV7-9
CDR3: ASSFQDRDYEQY

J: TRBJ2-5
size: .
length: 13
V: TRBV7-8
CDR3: ASSLLSRGKETQY

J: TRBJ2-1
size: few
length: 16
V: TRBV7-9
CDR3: ASSLARTGSGWTGEQF

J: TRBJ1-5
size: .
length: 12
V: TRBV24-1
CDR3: ATSGQNSNQPQH

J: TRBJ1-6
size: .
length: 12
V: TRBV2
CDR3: ASSEQPPNSPLH

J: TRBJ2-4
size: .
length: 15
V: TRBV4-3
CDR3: ASSQDDVMVAKNIQY

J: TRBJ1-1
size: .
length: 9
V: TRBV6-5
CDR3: ASRFQKRAF

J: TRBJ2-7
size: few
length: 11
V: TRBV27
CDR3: ASSYRSSYEQY

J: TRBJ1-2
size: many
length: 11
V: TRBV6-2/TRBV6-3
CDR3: ASSGTGNYGYT

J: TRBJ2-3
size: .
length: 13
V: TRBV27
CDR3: ASSLSQARTDTQY

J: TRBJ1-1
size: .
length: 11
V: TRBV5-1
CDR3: TSSPGTGTEAF

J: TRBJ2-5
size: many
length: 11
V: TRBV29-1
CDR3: SVLANRRQTQY

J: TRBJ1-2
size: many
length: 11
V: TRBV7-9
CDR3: ASSLDREYGYT

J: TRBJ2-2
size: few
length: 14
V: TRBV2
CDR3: ASRKGLVGYTGELF

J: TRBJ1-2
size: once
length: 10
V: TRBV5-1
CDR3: ASSPQGDGYT